These 15 T cell receptor beta chains originate from one sample sequenced in a study of T cell responses to AZD1222 COVID-19 vaccine. Measured with immunoSEQ multiplex PCR; TCRdb has only the in-frame clones, and not every one. The top ten hold less than 8% of the sample, which has 100,000 to 140,000 clones, more than 70% seen once. This specimen consisted of peripheral blood, obtained on day 0 of AZD1222 vaccination. These receptors were obtained from an adult in good health.

The chain has TRBV15 and TRBJ1-1, with D perhaps matching TRBD1 (5 bases). Germline V gene sequence: CDR1 LNHNV, CDR2 YYDKDF (reference sequence). V was cut by 2 bases and J by 0 bases, with 10 bases left in between. The length of the CDR3 is 15 residues. In DNA, the CDR3 is TGTGCCACCAGCAGACGGGACGGCATGAACACTGAAGCTTTCTTT. It encodes CATSRRDGMNTEAFF. Full variable domain (rest looked up from reference TRBV15 and TRBJ1-1): DAMVIQNPRYQVTQFGKPVTLSCSQTLNHNVMYWYQQKSSQAPKLLFHYYDKDFNNEADTPDNFQSRRPNTSFCFLDIRSPGLGDTAMYLCATSRRDGMNTEAFFGQGTRLTVV.

V is TRBV9 and J is TRBJ2-3; TRBD1 might be the D (6 bases). V was pared by 1 base and J by 10 bases, with 16 bases between. The CDR3 covers 14 residues. Looked up from germline, CDR1 is SGDLS and CDR2 is YYNGEE. The CDR3 here is CASSVQGTNNAQYF. As DNA, the CDR3 is TGTGCCAGCAGCGTACAGGGGACCAACAACGCGCAGTATTTT.

CDR3 protein: CASREGGARDNQPQHF. The CDR3 DNA is TGTGCCAGCAGAGAGGGGGGGGCGCGGGACAATCAGCCCCAGCATTTT. V and J are TRBV28 and TRBJ1-5; D perhaps matches TRBD1 (6 bases). The germline V and J ends were trimmed by 6 bases and 3 bases, with 18 bases remaining between them. This CDR3 is 16 amino acids long. Germline V gene sequence: CDR1 MDHEN, CDR2 SYDVKM.

The chain recombines TRBV19 with TRBJ1-1; TRBD1 is a possible D gene (5 bases). This CDR3 is built from 14 residues. The germline CDR1 and CDR2 sequences are LNHDA and SQIVND (reference sequence). V lost 0 bases, J lost 2 bases, and 7 bases lay in between. The CDR3 here is CASSIDGTNTEAFF. The CDR3 DNA follows: TGTGCCAGTAGTATAGATGGGACCAACACTGAAGCTTTCTTT.

The rearrangement uses TRBV5-1 and TRBJ2-7; 14 bases match TRBD2. This CDR3 is built from 15 residues. Germline V gives CDR1 SGHRS, CDR2 YFSETQ. Losses at the gene ends were 4 bases for V and 5 bases for J; bases not matched to a gene: 5. The CDR3, as DNA: TGCGCCAGCAGCCAGGGACTAGCGGGAGTCGACGAGCAGTACTTC. Its protein is CASSQGLAGVDEQYF. Using reference TRBV5-1 and TRBJ2-7 for the parts outside the CDR3, the full variable domain is KAGVTQTPRYLIKTRGQQVTLSCSPISGHRSVSWYQQTPGQGLQFLFEYFSETQRNKGNFPGRFSGRQFSNSRSEMNVSTLELGDSALYLCASSQGLAGVDEQYFGPGTRLTVT.

The chain carries TRBV7-2 and TRBJ1-4; maybe TRBD1 (6 bases). V was trimmed by 4 bases and J by 0 bases, leaving 9 bases between them. The CDR3 loop spans 15 amino acids. The V gene's germline CDR1 is SGHTA and CDR2 FQGNSA. The CDR3 loop reads CASSYRAATNEKLFF. CDR3 DNA sequence: TGTGCCAGCAGCTACAGGGCTGCAACTAATGAAAAACTGTTTTTT. Full variable domain (missing parts from reference TRBV7-2 and TRBJ1-4): GAGVSQSPSNKVTEKGKDVELRCDPISGHTALYWYRQSLGQGLEFLIYFQGNSAPDKSGLPSDRFSAERTGGSVSTLTIQRTQQEDSAVYLCASSYRAATNEKLFFGSGTQLSVL.

This chain uses TRBV11-2 with TRBJ1-2; D uncertain. With 1 base removed from V and 4 bases from J, the gap between germline ends came to 10 bases. The germline gives CDR1 SGHAT, CDR2 FQNNGV. The CDR3 is 14 residues long. Here the CDR3 DNA reads TGTGCCAGCAGCTTAGGTCCCCCTTTCTATGGCTACACCTTC. It translates to CASSLGPPFYGYTF. Supplemented by reference TRBV11-2 and TRBJ1-2, the full variable domain reads EAGVAQSPRYKIIEKRQSVAFWCNPISGHATLYWYQQILGQGPKLLIQFQNNGVVDDSQLPKDRFSAERLKGVDSTLKIQPAKLEDSAVYLCASSLGPPFYGYTFGSGTRLTVV.

This chain connects TRBV7-2 to TRBJ2-7; 8 bases agree with TRBD2. CDR1 and CDR2 from the germline V gene are SGHTA and FQGNSA. The CDR3 spans 15 residues. Losses at the gene ends were 5 bases for V and 3 bases for J; bases not matched to a gene: 9. The DNA of the CDR3 is TGTGCCAGCAGCGTAGGATCGACTAGCGTCTACGAGCAGTACTTC. As protein: CASSVGSTSVYEQYF.

This chain uses TRBV5-4 with TRBJ2-1, with 10 bases lining up with TRBD2. This CDR3 has 15 residues. Germline trimming cut 4 bases from V and 9 bases from J; bases unmatched to any gene: 10. Germline lookup yields CDR1 SGHNT and CDR2 YYREEE (reference sequence). This chain's CDR3 is CASSPPPSGSGEQFF. The CDR3 region has the DNA TGTGCCAGCAGCCCTCCCCCTAGCGGGAGTGGTGAGCAGTTCTTC.

The genes are TRBV6-5 and TRBJ2-3; weak D call: TRBD2 (5 bases). Germline assignment: CDR1 MNHEY and CDR2 SVGAGI. This CDR3 has 15 residues. V was pared by 7 bases and J by 4 bases, with 18 bases between. CDR3 sequence: CASTHSPRRPDTQYF. CDR3 bases: TGTGCCAGCACCCACTCCCCCCGGAGGCCAGATACGCAGTATTTT.

The chain carries TRBV30 and TRBJ2-7, with TRBD1 identical over 10 bases. This CDR3 contains 14 residues. CDR1 and CDR2 from the germline V gene are GTSNPN and SVGIG (reference sequence). The J segment lost 3 bases and the V segment lost 5 bases, leaving 7 bases of the junction unmatched. CDR3 loop: CAWSRDRGVYEQYF. The CDR3 region has the DNA TGTGCCTGGTCCCGGGACAGGGGCGTCTACGAGCAGTACTTC.

The rearrangement joins TRBV6-5 to TRBJ2-7; D call uncertain. Germline V gene data show CDR1 as MNHEY and CDR2 as SVGAGI. The CDR3 totals 12 residues. With 0 bases removed from V and 7 bases from J, the gap between germline ends came to 7 bases. The CDR3 region has the DNA TGTGCCAGCAGTTACTCGAAAGGAGAGCAGTACTTC. Its protein is CASSYSKGEQYF.

This clone has a single count. The chain uses TRBV7-9 and TRBJ1-5; 7 nucleotides agree with TRBD1. Trimming took 5 bases from V and 6 from J; bases not matched to a gene: 16. Germline lookup yields CDR1 SEHNR and CDR2 FQNEAQ (reference sequence). This CDR3 comprises 17 residues. CDR3 sequence: CASSPGWDTGAGQPQHF. CDR3 bases: TGTGCCAGCAGCCCAGGGTGGGACACAGGGGCAGGTCAGCCCCAGCATTTT.

The V gene is TRBV28, the J gene TRBJ1-3, with a tentative D call TRBD1 (5 bases). The V end was cut by 6 bases, the J end by 0 bases, with 9 bases between. In germline, CDR1 is MDHEN, CDR2 SYDVKM. The CDR3 extends over 14 amino acids. In DNA, the CDR3 is TGTGCCAGCAGGTCTCAGGGCTCTGGAAACACCATATATTTT. It specifies CASRSQGSGNTIYF.

The chain couples TRBV19 to TRBJ2-1; TRBD2 aligns across 9 bases. The V and J ends lost 5 bases and 7 bases, in that order; junction bases with no gene match: 9. Germline V gene data show CDR1 as LNHDA and CDR2 as SQIVND (reference sequence). CDR3 size: 15 residues. Here the CDR3 reads CASSSSGRPANEQFF. The CDR3 DNA reads TGTGCCAGTAGTTCCAGCGGGAGGCCCGCGAATGAGCAGTTCTTC.